A selection of T cell receptor beta chains follows, all from one sample in a study of T cells in Graves' hyperthyroidism and ophthalmopathy. Each CDR3 protein gets one entry after TCRdb re-called the multiplex PCR reads with MiXCR. The profile shows around 500,000 distinct CDR3 sequences, approximately 14% of them singletons. The material sequenced was blood. The source is a woman aged 40 to 49 with Graves' hyperthyroidism. Each CDR3 is given with its conserved first and last residue. A D gene is named only where the DNA matches it firmly. Clone size appears in some rows only: once, few, many, or a class for an expanded clone.

CDR3 DNA: TGTGCCAGCAGCGTGGTGTGGGAGACCCAGTACTTC
CDR3 protein: CASSVVWETQYF
D gene: NA
J gene: TRBJ2-5
V gene: TRBV2
clone size: few

CDR3 DNA: TGCAGCGTTCCCCCCGGACCGGCGAAAGAGACCCAGTACTTC
CDR3 protein: CSVPPGPAKETQYF
D gene: NA
J gene: TRBJ2-5
V gene: TRBV29-1
clone size: NA

CDR3 DNA: TGTGCCAGCAAAAGCCCCGGGAGCCCGAACACCGGGGAGCTGTTTTTT
CDR3 protein: CASKSPGSPNTGELFF
D gene: NA
J gene: TRBJ2-2
V gene: TRBV6-1
clone size: few

CDR3 DNA: TGTGCCAGCAGCCAAGATTCATGGACTTACGAGCAGTACTTC
CDR3 protein: CASSQDSWTYEQYF
D gene: NA
J gene: TRBJ2-7
V gene: TRBV3-1
clone size: many

CDR3 DNA: TGTGCCACCAGCAGAGGACCGGGAGAATCCCATGAGCAGTTCTTC
CDR3 protein: CATSRGPGESHEQFF
D gene: NA
J gene: TRBJ2-1
V gene: TRBV15
clone size: many

CDR3 DNA: TGTGCCAGCAGCGTAAGGACAGGCTATGGCTACACCTTC
CDR3 protein: CASSVRTGYGYTF
D gene: TRBD1
J gene: TRBJ1-2
V gene: TRBV11-3
clone size: many

CDR3 DNA: TGTGCCAGCGGGAGAAGGACAGGGGCCTTGAACACTGAAGCTTTCTTT
CDR3 protein: CASGRRTGALNTEAFF
D gene: TRBD1
J gene: TRBJ1-1
V gene: TRBV27
clone size: many

CDR3 DNA: TGTGCCAGCAGCTTAGGGTCAGGGGGCGGCGAGCAGTACTTC
CDR3 protein: CASSLGSGGGEQYF
D gene: TRBD1
J gene: TRBJ2-7
V gene: TRBV7-8
clone size: many

CDR3 DNA: TGTGCCAGCAGCCAAGTCCTAGCGGGATACTGGGACCCCCAGTTCTTC
CDR3 protein: CASSQVLAGYWDPQFF
D gene: TRBD2
J gene: TRBJ2-1
V gene: TRBV3-1
clone size: NA

CDR3 DNA: TGTGCCAGCAGTGTAAATCAGGGGGCGCGTGACACTGAAGCTTTCTTT
CDR3 protein: CASSVNQGARDTEAFF
D gene: TRBD1
J gene: TRBJ1-1
V gene: TRBV28
clone size: many

CDR3 DNA: TGTGCCAGCAGCTTAGATAATGAAAAACTGTTTTTT
CDR3 protein: CASSLDNEKLFF
D gene: NA
J gene: TRBJ1-4
V gene: TRBV7-4
clone size: many

CDR3 DNA: TGTGCCAGCAGTTACTCCACAGGGGCGGGAGAGTACGAGCAGTACTTC
CDR3 protein: CASSYSTGAGEYEQYF
D gene: NA
J gene: TRBJ2-7
V gene: TRBV6-5
clone size: many

CDR3 DNA: TGTGCCAGTAGTATACCGGGACAGGGGATGGACGAGCAGTACTTC
CDR3 protein: CASSIPGQGMDEQYF
D gene: TRBD1
J gene: TRBJ2-7
V gene: TRBV19
clone size: NA

CDR3 DNA: TGTGCCAGCAGTGGACCGACAGGGGGTAACTACGAGCAGTACTTC
CDR3 protein: CASSGPTGGNYEQYF
D gene: TRBD1
J gene: TRBJ2-7
V gene: TRBV28
clone size: many

CDR3 DNA: TGCGCCAGCAGCTTGGTGAGTAGCGGGAGTTCGGTCTCCTACAATGAGCAGTTCTTC
CDR3 protein: CASSLVSSGSSVSYNEQFF
D gene: TRBD2
J gene: TRBJ2-1
V gene: TRBV5-1
clone size: many

CDR3 DNA: TGCAGTGCTACCGGGACTAGGTCATCCCATGAGCAGTTCTTC
CDR3 protein: CSATGTRSSHEQFF
D gene: TRBD2
J gene: TRBJ2-1
V gene: TRBV20-1
clone size: many

CDR3 DNA: TGTGCCAGCAGCGGGACAGGGTCGAACACTGAAGCTTTCTTT
CDR3 protein: CASSGTGSNTEAFF
D gene: TRBD1
J gene: TRBJ1-1
V gene: TRBV3-1
clone size: many

CDR3 DNA: TGTGCCACCTCCGGGACTAGCGGAAGCACAGATACGCAGTATTTT
CDR3 protein: CATSGTSGSTDTQYF
D gene: TRBD2
J gene: TRBJ2-3
V gene: TRBV24-1
clone size: few

CDR3 DNA: TGCAGTGCTCCCCGACTCACAGGAGTTGATCAGCCCCAGCATTTT
CDR3 protein: CSAPRLTGVDQPQHF
D gene: NA
J gene: TRBJ1-5
V gene: TRBV20-1
clone size: NA

CDR3 DNA: TGTGCCAGCAGCGCAGGGACAGGCAGGGTGGGCACTGAAGCTTTCTTT
CDR3 protein: CASSAGTGRVGTEAFF
D gene: TRBD1
J gene: TRBJ1-1
V gene: TRBV7-3
clone size: many

CDR3 DNA: TGTGCCAGCAGTCCCAGCGTAGCGGGAGGCGGTGAGCAGTTCTTC
CDR3 protein: CASSPSVAGGGEQFF
D gene: TRBD2
J gene: TRBJ2-1
V gene: TRBV2
clone size: many

CDR3 DNA: TGTGCCAGCGCAGCGGACAGGAACAATCAGCCCCAGCATTTT
CDR3 protein: CASAADRNNQPQHF
D gene: TRBD1
J gene: TRBJ1-5
V gene: TRBV18
clone size: many

CDR3 DNA: TGCGCCAGCAGCCAAGAGCCTATGGACAGCTCCGGAGAGACCCAGTACTTC
CDR3 protein: CASSQEPMDSSGETQYF
D gene: NA
J gene: TRBJ2-5
V gene: TRBV4-1
clone size: few

CDR3 DNA: TGTGCCAGCAGTGGACAGAGCGAGCAGTACTTC
CDR3 protein: CASSGQSEQYF
D gene: NA
J gene: TRBJ2-7
V gene: TRBV2
clone size: many

CDR3 DNA: TGTGCCAGCAGATGGCAGGGGGAAGCTTTCTTT
CDR3 protein: CASRWQGEAFF
D gene: NA
J gene: TRBJ1-1
V gene: TRBV28
clone size: many

CDR3 DNA: TGTGCCAGTAGTACCATGGGGGGGCTACCAGCCAATGAGCAGTTCTTC
CDR3 protein: CASSTMGGLPANEQFF
D gene: NA
J gene: TRBJ2-1
V gene: TRBV19
clone size: few

CDR3 DNA: TGTGCCAGGATGGGACAGGAGTACGTCTACGAGCAGTACTTC
CDR3 protein: CARMGQEYVYEQYF
D gene: TRBD1
J gene: TRBJ2-7
V gene: TRBV19
clone size: NA

CDR3 DNA: TGTGCCAGCAGTGATTTTTCGGGCGGAGATGCTGAAGCTTTCTTT
CDR3 protein: CASSDFSGGDAEAFF
D gene: NA
J gene: TRBJ1-1
V gene: TRBV25-1
clone size: few

CDR3 DNA: TGTGCCAGCTCACCAGACGGACAGACATTCTACACCTTC
CDR3 protein: CASSPDGQTFYTF
D gene: NA
J gene: TRBJ1-2
V gene: TRBV18
clone size: many

CDR3 DNA: TGTGCCAGCGGGAGTAACGGGATAAACCCTACCTACAATGAGCAGTTCTTC
CDR3 protein: CASGSNGINPTYNEQFF
D gene: NA
J gene: TRBJ2-1
V gene: TRBV27
clone size: many

CDR3 DNA: TGTGCCAGCAGTGAAAATGAACTTGGAGGGTACACAGATACGCAGTATTTT
CDR3 protein: CASSENELGGYTDTQYF
D gene: NA
J gene: TRBJ2-3
V gene: TRBV6-1
clone size: NA

CDR3 DNA: TGTGCCAGCAGTTTACCAGACAGGGGGGATGAGCAGTTCTTC
CDR3 protein: CASSLPDRGDEQFF
D gene: TRBD1
J gene: TRBJ2-1
V gene: TRBV28
clone size: many

CDR3 DNA: TGTGCCAGTAGTCCAGGACCGGCGAACACCGGGGAGCTGTTTTTT
CDR3 protein: CASSPGPANTGELFF
D gene: NA
J gene: TRBJ2-2
V gene: TRBV19
clone size: few

CDR3 DNA: TGTGCCTGGAGTGCGCTAGCGGCGAGCACAGATACGCAGTATTTT
CDR3 protein: CAWSALAASTDTQYF
D gene: TRBD2
J gene: TRBJ2-3
V gene: TRBV30
clone size: NA

CDR3 DNA: TGTGCCAGCAGTCTCCGCACCGGGGAGCTGTTTTTT
CDR3 protein: CASSLRTGELFF
D gene: NA
J gene: TRBJ2-2
V gene: TRBV28
clone size: many

CDR3 DNA: TGCAGTGCATCAAAGTGGGGGAGAGGGGGCTTCTACAATGAGCAGTTCTTC
CDR3 protein: CSASKWGRGGFYNEQFF
D gene: TRBD1
J gene: TRBJ2-1
V gene: TRBV20-1
clone size: NA

CDR3 DNA: TGTGCCAGCAGCCCGGACAAGGGGGCGTATGAGACCCAGTACTTC
CDR3 protein: CASSPDKGAYETQYF
D gene: TRBD1
J gene: TRBJ2-5
V gene: TRBV5-4
clone size: many

CDR3 DNA: TGTGCCAGCAGCGTAGGGAAAGAGGGTTGGTCACCCCTCCACTTT
CDR3 protein: CASSVGKEGWSPLHF
D gene: NA
J gene: TRBJ1-6
V gene: TRBV9
clone size: few

CDR3 DNA: TGTGCCAGCAGTTCGAGGACACTGAACACTGAAGCTTTCTTT
CDR3 protein: CASSSRTLNTEAFF
D gene: NA
J gene: TRBJ1-1
V gene: TRBV12-3/TRBV12-4
clone size: many

CDR3 DNA: TGTGCCAGCAGCAGAGGACAGGGGCCCGCCACTGAAGCTTTCTTT
CDR3 protein: CASSRGQGPATEAFF
D gene: TRBD1
J gene: TRBJ1-1
V gene: TRBV9
clone size: many

CDR3 DNA: TGTGCCAGCAGCCAAGCTGGGACATACAACTATGGCTACACCTTC
CDR3 protein: CASSQAGTYNYGYTF
D gene: NA
J gene: TRBJ1-2
V gene: TRBV3-1
clone size: NA

CDR3 DNA: TGTGCCAGCAGCTTACCCAGGGGGATAACCTACAATGAGCAGTTCTTC
CDR3 protein: CASSLPRGITYNEQFF
D gene: TRBD1
J gene: TRBJ2-1
V gene: TRBV11-2
clone size: many

CDR3 DNA: TGTGCCAGCATTCAGTCGGACACCGGGGAGCTGTTTTTT
CDR3 protein: CASIQSDTGELFF
D gene: NA
J gene: TRBJ2-2
V gene: TRBV12-3/TRBV12-4
clone size: many

CDR3 DNA: TGTGCCTGGAGTGAGCGACAGGGGGCGGGAAATCAGCCCCAGCATTTT
CDR3 protein: CAWSERQGAGNQPQHF
D gene: TRBD1
J gene: TRBJ1-5
V gene: TRBV30
clone size: many

CDR3 DNA: TGTGCCAGCAGCCCGACGGGGGCGGATACGCAGTATTTT
CDR3 protein: CASSPTGADTQYF
D gene: NA
J gene: TRBJ2-3
V gene: TRBV7-3
clone size: many

CDR3 DNA: TGTGCCAGCAGCCGAACGCGGGGACACCTTTACACCGGGGAGCTGTTTTTT
CDR3 protein: CASSRTRGHLYTGELFF
D gene: NA
J gene: TRBJ2-2
V gene: TRBV6-1
clone size: NA

CDR3 DNA: TGTGCCAGCAGTGAAGATAGCGGGACAGCCTACGAGCAGTACTTC
CDR3 protein: CASSEDSGTAYEQYF
D gene: NA
J gene: TRBJ2-7
V gene: TRBV2
clone size: many

CDR3 DNA: TGTGCCAGCAGCTTGCTAGCGGGGCGCCAAGAGACCCAGTACTTC
CDR3 protein: CASSLLAGRQETQYF
D gene: TRBD2
J gene: TRBJ2-5
V gene: TRBV7-3
clone size: many

CDR3 DNA: TGTGCCAGCAGCGTAGGTTGGGCTAGCGACTACAATGAGCAGTTCTTC
CDR3 protein: CASSVGWASDYNEQFF
D gene: NA
J gene: TRBJ2-1
V gene: TRBV9
clone size: NA

CDR3 DNA: TGCGCCAGCAGCTTGGCCGGGGGGTTGACGGAGACCCAGTACTTC
CDR3 protein: CASSLAGGLTETQYF
D gene: TRBD2
J gene: TRBJ2-5
V gene: TRBV5-1
clone size: NA

CDR3 DNA: TGTGCCAGCAGCTTCGCTAGCGGGAGACGGTACGAGCAGTACTTC
CDR3 protein: CASSFASGRRYEQYF
D gene: TRBD2
J gene: TRBJ2-7
V gene: TRBV7-2
clone size: many

CDR3 DNA: TGCGCCAGCAGACGGACTAGCGGGTTCTACAATGAGCAGTTCTTC
CDR3 protein: CASRRTSGFYNEQFF
D gene: TRBD2
J gene: TRBJ2-1
V gene: TRBV4-1
clone size: NA